The T cell receptor (beta chain) described here comes from a study of cytomegalovirus exposure and HLA in healthy donors. Overall study context: There were more than 350 genotyped donors. Of these, about 86% fell in the genetic ancestry cluster associated with self-reported Caucasian donors. Regarding the study as a whole: There were several of the most significant clusters that appeared linked to common viral pathogens in a later analysis. In vitro testing confirmed a few CMV-associated chains as specific for CMV antigens.

Points on this clone: Its antigen is not identified.

V lost 0 bases, J lost 8 bases, and 9 bases lay in between. Germline CDR1 reads SGDLS; CDR2 reads YYNGEE. The CDR3 is 13 amino acids. With 60 Vbeta and 13 Jbeta primers, the PCR was carried out. Assay used: immunoSEQ multiplex PCR; TCRdb lists only in-frame clones, some missing. The sample consists of 150,000 or so clones, under 75% of them appearing once. This clonotype was obtained from a man aged 35 to 55 in good health and CMV-seropositive. Sequenced: PBMCs. This chain links TRBV9 with TRBJ2-1; D might be TRBD2 (6 bases). The CDR3 sequence is CASSVVSGDEQFF. The CDR3 DNA is TGTGCCAGCAGCGTAGTCTCGGGGGATGAGCAGTTCTTC.